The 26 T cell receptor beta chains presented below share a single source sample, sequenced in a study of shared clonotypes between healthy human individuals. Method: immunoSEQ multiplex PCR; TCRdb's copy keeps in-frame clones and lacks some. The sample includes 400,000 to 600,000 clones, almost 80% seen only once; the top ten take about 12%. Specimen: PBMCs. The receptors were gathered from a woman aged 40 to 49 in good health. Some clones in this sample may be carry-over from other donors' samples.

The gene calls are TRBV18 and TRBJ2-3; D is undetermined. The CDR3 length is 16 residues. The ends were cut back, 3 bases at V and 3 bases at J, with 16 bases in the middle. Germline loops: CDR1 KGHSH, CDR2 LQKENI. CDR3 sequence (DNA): TGTGCCAGCTCACCGACCAGTGGGGTTGGGACAGATACGCAGTATTTT. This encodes CASSPTSGVGTDTQYF.

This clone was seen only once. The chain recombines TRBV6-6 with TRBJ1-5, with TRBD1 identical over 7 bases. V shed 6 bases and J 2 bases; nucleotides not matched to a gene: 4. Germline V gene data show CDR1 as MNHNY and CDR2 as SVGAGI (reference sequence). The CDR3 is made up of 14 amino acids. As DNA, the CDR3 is TGTGCCAGCAGGGAAGACAGGGGCAATCAGCCCCAGCATTTT. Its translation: CASREDRGNQPQHF.

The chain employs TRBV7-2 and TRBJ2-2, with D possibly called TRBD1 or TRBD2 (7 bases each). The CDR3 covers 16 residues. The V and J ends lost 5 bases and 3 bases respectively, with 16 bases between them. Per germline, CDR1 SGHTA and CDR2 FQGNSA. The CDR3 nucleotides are TGTGCCAGCAGCCACGGGGGGCAGGGGGACACCGGGGAGCTGTTTTTT. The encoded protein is CASSHGGQGDTGELFF.

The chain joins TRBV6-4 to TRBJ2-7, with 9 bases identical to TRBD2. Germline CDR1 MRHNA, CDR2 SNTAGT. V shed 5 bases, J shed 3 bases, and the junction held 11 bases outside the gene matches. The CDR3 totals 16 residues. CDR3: CASSSGLATPDYEQYF. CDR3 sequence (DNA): TGTGCCAGCAGTTCCGGACTAGCGACTCCGGACTACGAGCAGTACTTC.

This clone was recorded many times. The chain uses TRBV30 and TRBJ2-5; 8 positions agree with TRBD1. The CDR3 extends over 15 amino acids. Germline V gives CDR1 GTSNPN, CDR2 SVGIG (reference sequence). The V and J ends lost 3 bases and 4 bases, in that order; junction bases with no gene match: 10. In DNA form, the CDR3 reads TGTGCCTGGAGGGGAGGACAGGGTGGGTCAGAGACCCAGTACTTC. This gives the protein CAWRGGQGGSETQYF.

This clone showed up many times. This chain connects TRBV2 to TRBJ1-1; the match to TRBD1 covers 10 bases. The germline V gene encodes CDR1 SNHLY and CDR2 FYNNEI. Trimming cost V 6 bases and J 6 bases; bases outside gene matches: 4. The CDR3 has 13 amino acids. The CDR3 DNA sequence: TGTGCCAGCAGAAGACAGGGGGCGCCTGAAGCTTTCTTT. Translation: CASRRQGAPEAFF.

CDR3 coding DNA: TGTGCCAGCAGCATACCGACAGTTTTTATCGGCTACACCTTC. This translates into CASSIPTVFIGYTF. The chain carries TRBV7-2 and TRBJ1-2; tentatively, D is TRBD1 (5 bases). This CDR3 spans 14 amino acids. Deletions cut 5 bases from V and 8 bases from J, with 18 bases between. Per the germline V gene, CDR1 is SGHTA and CDR2 is FQGNSA.

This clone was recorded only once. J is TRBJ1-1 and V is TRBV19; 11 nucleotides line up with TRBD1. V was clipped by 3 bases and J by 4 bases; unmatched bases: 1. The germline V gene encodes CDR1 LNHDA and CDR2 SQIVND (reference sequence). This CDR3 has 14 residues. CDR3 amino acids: CASSMGTGGTEAFF. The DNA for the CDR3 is TGTGCCAGTAGTATGGGGACAGGGGGCACTGAAGCTTTCTTT. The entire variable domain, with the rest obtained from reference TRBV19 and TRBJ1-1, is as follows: DGGITQSPKYLFRKEGQNVTLSCEQNLNHDAMYWYRQDPGQGLRLIYYSQIVNDFQKGDIAEGYSVSREKKESFPLTVTSAQKNPTAFYLCASSMGTGGTEAFFGQGTRLTVV.

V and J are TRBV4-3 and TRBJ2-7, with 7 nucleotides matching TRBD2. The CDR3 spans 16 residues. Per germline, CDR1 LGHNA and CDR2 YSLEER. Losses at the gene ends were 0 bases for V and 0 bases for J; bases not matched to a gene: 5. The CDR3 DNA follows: TGCGCCAGCAGCCAAGATCTAGCGGTTAGCTCCTACGAGCAGTACTTC. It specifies CASSQDLAVSSYEQYF.

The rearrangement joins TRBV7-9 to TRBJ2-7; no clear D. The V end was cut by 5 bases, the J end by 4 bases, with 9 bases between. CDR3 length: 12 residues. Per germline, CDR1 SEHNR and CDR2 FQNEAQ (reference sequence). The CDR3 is CASSGILYEQYF. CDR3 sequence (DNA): TGTGCCAGCAGCGGTATCCTTTACGAGCAGTACTTC.

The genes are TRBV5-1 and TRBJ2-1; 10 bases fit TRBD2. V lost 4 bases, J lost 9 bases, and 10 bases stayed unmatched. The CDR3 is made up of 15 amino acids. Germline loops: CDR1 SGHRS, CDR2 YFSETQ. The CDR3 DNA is TGCGCCAGCAGCGCCCTTAGCGGGAGGAGTAGTGAGCAGTTCTTC. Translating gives CASSALSGRSSEQFF.

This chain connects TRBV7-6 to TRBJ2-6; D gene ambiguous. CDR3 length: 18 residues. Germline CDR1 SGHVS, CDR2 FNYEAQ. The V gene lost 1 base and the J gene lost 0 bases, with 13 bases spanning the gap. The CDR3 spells CASSLVLGFRSGANVLTF. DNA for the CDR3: TGTGCCAGCAGCTTAGTTCTAGGGTTCCGCTCTGGGGCCAACGTCCTGACTTTC.

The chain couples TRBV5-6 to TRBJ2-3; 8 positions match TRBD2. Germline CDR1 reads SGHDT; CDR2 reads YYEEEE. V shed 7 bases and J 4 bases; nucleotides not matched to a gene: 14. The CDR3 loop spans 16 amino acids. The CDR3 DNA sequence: TGTGCCAGCCTTAGACGGAACGGGAGGGCCCCAGATACGCAGTATTTT. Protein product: CASLRRNGRAPDTQYF.

The CDR3 DNA is TGTGCCAGCAGTGAAGGGGGTAGCAATCAGCCCCAGCATTTT. Translating gives CASSEGGSNQPQHF. The chain recombines TRBV6-1 with TRBJ1-5; D unclear. The V end lost 1 base, the J end lost 0 bases, and 4 bases lay between the germline ends. Per the germline V gene, CDR1 is MNHNS and CDR2 is SASEGT. The CDR3 sequence is 14 residues long.

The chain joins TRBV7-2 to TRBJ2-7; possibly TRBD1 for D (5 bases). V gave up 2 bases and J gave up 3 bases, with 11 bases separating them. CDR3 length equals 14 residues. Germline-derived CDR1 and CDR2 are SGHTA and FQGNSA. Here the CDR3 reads CASSLRGGYYEQYF. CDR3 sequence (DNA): TGTGCCAGCAGCTTAAGGGGCGGTTACTACGAGCAGTACTTC.

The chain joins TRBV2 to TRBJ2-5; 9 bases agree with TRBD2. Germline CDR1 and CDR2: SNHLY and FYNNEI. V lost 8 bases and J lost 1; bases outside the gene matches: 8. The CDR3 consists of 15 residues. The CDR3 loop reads CASVRAAGGQETQYF. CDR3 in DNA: TGTGCCAGCGTTAGAGCAGCGGGAGGCCAAGAGACCCAGTACTTC.

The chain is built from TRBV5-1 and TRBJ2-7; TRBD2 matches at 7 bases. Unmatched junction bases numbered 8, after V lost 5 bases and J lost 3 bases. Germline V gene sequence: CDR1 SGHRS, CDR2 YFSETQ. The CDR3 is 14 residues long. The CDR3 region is CASSDGGSNYEQYF. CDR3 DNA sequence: TGCGCCAGCAGTGACGGCGGGAGTAACTACGAGCAGTACTTC.

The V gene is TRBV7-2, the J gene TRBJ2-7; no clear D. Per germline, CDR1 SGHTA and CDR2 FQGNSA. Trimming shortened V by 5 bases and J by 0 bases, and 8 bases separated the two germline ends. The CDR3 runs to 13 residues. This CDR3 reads CASSQASSYEQYF. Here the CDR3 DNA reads TGTGCCAGCAGCCAAGCGAGCTCCTACGAGCAGTACTTC.

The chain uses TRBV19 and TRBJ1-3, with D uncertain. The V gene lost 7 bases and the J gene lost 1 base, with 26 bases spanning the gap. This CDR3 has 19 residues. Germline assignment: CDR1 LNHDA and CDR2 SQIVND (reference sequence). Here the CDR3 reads CASTPRSGEHLLSGNTIYF. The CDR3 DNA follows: TGTGCCAGTACCCCTCGGAGCGGGGAACACCTCCTTTCTGGAAACACCATATATTTT.

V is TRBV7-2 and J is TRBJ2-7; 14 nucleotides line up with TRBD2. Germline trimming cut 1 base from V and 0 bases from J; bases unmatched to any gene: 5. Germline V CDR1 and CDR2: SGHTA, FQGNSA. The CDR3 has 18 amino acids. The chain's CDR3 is CASSLGTSGRSVSYEQYF. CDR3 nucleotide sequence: TGTGCCAGCAGCTTAGGGACTAGCGGGAGGTCGGTCTCCTACGAGCAGTACTTC.

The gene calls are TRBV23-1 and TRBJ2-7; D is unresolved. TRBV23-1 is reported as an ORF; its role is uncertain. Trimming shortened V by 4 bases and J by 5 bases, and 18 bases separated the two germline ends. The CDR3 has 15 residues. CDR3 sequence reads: CASSPRAPQFDEQYF. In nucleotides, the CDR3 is TGCGCCAGCAGTCCTAGGGCCCCACAGTTTGACGAGCAGTACTTC.

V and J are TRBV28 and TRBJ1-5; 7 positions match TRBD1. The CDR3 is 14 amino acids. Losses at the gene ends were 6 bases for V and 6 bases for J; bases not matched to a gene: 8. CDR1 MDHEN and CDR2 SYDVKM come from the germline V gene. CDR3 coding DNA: TGTGCCAGCAGCTCCGACAGGGATGCTCAGCCCCAGCATTTT. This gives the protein CASSSDRDAQPQHF.

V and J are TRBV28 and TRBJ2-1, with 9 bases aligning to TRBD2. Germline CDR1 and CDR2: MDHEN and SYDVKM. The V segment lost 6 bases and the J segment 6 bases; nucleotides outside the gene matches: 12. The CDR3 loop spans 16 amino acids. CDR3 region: CASRSGIAGDRNEQFF. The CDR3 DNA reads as TGTGCCAGCAGGTCAGGGATAGCGGGAGATCGCAATGAGCAGTTCTTC.

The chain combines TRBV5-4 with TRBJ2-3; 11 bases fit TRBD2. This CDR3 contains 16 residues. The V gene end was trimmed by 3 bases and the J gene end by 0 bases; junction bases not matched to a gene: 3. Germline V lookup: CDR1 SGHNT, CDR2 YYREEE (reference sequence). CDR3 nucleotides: TGTGCCAGCAGCTCCAGACTAGCGGGGAGCACAGATACGCAGTATTTT. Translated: CASSSRLAGSTDTQYF.

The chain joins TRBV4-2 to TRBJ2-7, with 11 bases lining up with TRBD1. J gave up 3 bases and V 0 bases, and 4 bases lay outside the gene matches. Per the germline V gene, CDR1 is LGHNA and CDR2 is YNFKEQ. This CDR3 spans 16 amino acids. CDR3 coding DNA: TGTGCCAGCAGCCAAGAGACCGGGACAGGGGGCTACGAGCAGTACTTC. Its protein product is CASSQETGTGGYEQYF.

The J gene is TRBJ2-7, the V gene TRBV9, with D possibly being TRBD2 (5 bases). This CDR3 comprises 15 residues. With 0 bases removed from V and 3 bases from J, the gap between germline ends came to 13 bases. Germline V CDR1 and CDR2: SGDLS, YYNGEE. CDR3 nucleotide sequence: TGTGCCAGCAGCGTAGGGGTAGGGAGTGGCTACGAGCAGTACTTC. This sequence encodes CASSVGVGSGYEQYF.